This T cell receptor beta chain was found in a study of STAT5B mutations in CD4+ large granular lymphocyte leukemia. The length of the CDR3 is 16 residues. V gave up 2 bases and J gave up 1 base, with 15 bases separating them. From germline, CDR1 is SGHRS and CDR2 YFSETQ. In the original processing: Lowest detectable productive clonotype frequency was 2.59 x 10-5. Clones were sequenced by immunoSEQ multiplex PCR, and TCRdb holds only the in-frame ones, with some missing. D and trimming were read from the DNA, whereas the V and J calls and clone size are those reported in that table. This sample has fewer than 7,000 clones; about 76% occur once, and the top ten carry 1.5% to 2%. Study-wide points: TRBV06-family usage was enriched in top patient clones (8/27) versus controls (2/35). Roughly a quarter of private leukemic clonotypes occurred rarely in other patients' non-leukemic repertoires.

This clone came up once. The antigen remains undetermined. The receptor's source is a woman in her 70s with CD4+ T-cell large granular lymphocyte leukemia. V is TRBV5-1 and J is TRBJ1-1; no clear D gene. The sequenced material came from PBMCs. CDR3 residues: CASSFGEEHWNTEAFF. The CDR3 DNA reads TGCGCCAGCAGCTTCGGAGAGGAACACTGGAACACTGAAGCTTTCTTT. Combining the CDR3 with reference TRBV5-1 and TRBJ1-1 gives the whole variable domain KAGVTQTPRYLIKTRGQQVTLSCSPISGHRSVSWYQQTPGQGLQFLFEYFSETQRNKGNFPGRFSGRQFSNSRSEMNVSTLELGDSALYLCASSFGEEHWNTEAFFGQGTRLTVV.